These 21 T cell receptor beta chains came from one sample sequenced in a study of cytomegalovirus exposure and HLA in healthy donors. The study ran its PCR with 60 Vbeta and 13 Jbeta primers. Only in-frame clones appear in the TCRdb table, and some are missing; sequencing was by immunoSEQ multiplex PCR. The data hold under 150,000 clones, with 70% to 85% observed a single time. The sequenced material came from PBMCs. These TCRs come from a man in his thirties or forties in good health and CMV-seropositive.

The gene calls are TRBV6-5 and TRBJ1-2, with D possibly TRBD1 on 6 matching bases. Trimming shortened V by 5 bases and J by 6 bases, and 13 bases separated the two germline ends. This CDR3 contains 13 residues. CDR1 and CDR2 from the germline V gene are MNHEY and SVGAGI. This CDR3 is CASSPTGSNGYTF. CDR3 DNA: TGTGCCAGCAGTCCTACAGGGTCTAATGGCTACACCTTC.

The genes are TRBV19 and TRBJ1-2; a weak D match, TRBD1 (6 bases). The CDR3 is 13 amino acids. Trimming removed 8 bases at V and 4 bases at J, with 14 bases between. Germline assignment: CDR1 LNHDA and CDR2 SQIVND (reference sequence). CDR3: CASSLDSPYGYTF. In nucleotides, the CDR3 is TGTGCCAGTTCCTTGGACAGTCCCTATGGCTACACCTTC.

This clone was observed a handful of times. V gene TRBV11-3 combines with J gene TRBJ1-4; a possible D gene is TRBD1 (5 bases). In germline, CDR1 is SGHNT, CDR2 YENEEA. The CDR3 is 15 amino acids. Trimming removed 2 bases at V and 1 base at J, with 8 bases between. CDR3 DNA sequence: TGTGCCAGCAGCTTAATGCAGGGAACTAATGAAAAACTGTTTTTT. It is translated as CASSLMQGTNEKLFF.

Only one count was recorded for this clone. This chain links TRBV28 with TRBJ2-6; 8 nucleotides align to TRBD1. Germline V lookup: CDR1 MDHEN, CDR2 SYDVKM. The CDR3 contains 18 residues. J lost 0 bases, V lost 4 bases, and 8 bases had no gene match. The CDR3 sequence: CASSSGQGLGSGANVLTF. In nucleotides, the CDR3 is TGTGCCAGCAGTTCCGGACAGGGTTTAGGCTCTGGGGCCAACGTCCTGACTTTC.

This chain joins TRBV7-3 and TRBJ2-5; TRBD2 matches 15 bases. The CDR3 loop spans 16 amino acids. The V gene end was trimmed by 4 bases and the J gene end by 4 bases; junction bases not matched to a gene: 4. Looked up from germline, CDR1 is SGHTA and CDR2 is FQGTGA. CDR3 in DNA: TGTGCCAGCAGCTCTGGACTAGCGGGAGGGGGAGAGACCCAGTACTTC. It codes for CASSSGLAGGGETQYF. Variable domain in full (rest from reference TRBV7-3 and TRBJ2-5): GAGVSQTPSNKVTEKGKYVELRCDPISGHTALYWYRQSLGQGPEFLIYFQGTGAADDSGLPNDRFFAVRPEGSVSTLKIQRTERGDSAVYLCASSSGLAGGGETQYFGPGTRLLVL.

The chain is built from TRBV4-1 and TRBJ2-7; D gene unclear. The length of the CDR3 is 16 residues. Germline CDR1 reads MGHRA; CDR2 reads YSYEKL. The germline V and J ends were trimmed by 0 bases and 1 base, with 13 bases remaining between them. CDR3 in amino acids: CASSQDEREDSYEQYF. CDR3 nucleotides: TGCGCCAGCAGCCAAGATGAGCGAGAGGATTCCTACGAGCAGTACTTC.

This rearrangement joins TRBV7-2 to TRBJ2-3, with a possible D match to TRBD1 (5 bases). This CDR3 has 15 residues. V was pared by 5 bases and J by 4 bases, with 16 bases between. Germline CDR1 SGHTA, CDR2 FQGNSA. In DNA, the CDR3 is TGTGCCAGCAGCCCGAACCCGGCAGGGCCAGATACGCAGTATTTT. Residues: CASSPNPAGPDTQYF. Drawing the rest from reference TRBV7-2 and TRBJ2-3, the complete variable domain is GAGVSQSPSNKVTEKGKDVELRCDPISGHTALYWYRQSLGQGLEFLIYFQGNSAPDKSGLPSDRFSAERTGGSVSTLTIQRTQQEDSAVYLCASSPNPAGPDTQYFGPGTRLTVL.

The gene calls are TRBV4-1 and TRBJ2-2, with 9 bases matching TRBD2. The CDR3 runs to 18 residues. CDR1 is MGHRA, CDR2 YSYEKL, per germline. V shed 3 bases, J shed 4 bases, and the junction held 12 bases outside the gene matches. CDR3 protein: CASSQRLGGRAATGELFF. The CDR3 region has the DNA TGCGCCAGCAGCCAGAGGCTGGGCGGGAGGGCCGCCACCGGGGAGCTGTTTTTT.

The chain recombines TRBV27 with TRBJ1-5, with 9 nucleotides matching TRBD1. The CDR3 consists of 16 residues. Trimming at V came to 5 bases and at J to 1 base, leaving 6 bases not matched to a gene. Germline V gives CDR1 MNHEY, CDR2 SMNVEV (reference sequence). The CDR3 region has the DNA TGTGCCAGCAGTCCACAGGGGGCTCGAAGCAATCAGCCCCAGCATTTT. Amino acid sequence: CASSPQGARSNQPQHF.

The chain employs TRBV2 and TRBJ2-3; TRBD2 agrees at 8 bases. The ends lost 2 bases at V and 3 bases at J; junction bases unmatched: 4. CDR1 and CDR2 (germline): SNHLY, FYNNEI. This CDR3 comprises 15 residues. CDR3 coding DNA: TGTGCCAGCAGTGAACAGGGACTAGGGACAGATACGCAGTATTTT. It is translated as CASSEQGLGTDTQYF. Full variable domain (outside the CDR3, taken from reference TRBV2 and TRBJ2-3): EPEVTQTPSHQVTQMGQEVILRCVPISNHLYFYWYRQILGQKVEFLVSFYNNEISEKSEIFDDQFSVERPDGSNFTLKIRSTKLEDSAMYFCASSEQGLGTDTQYFGPGTRLTVL.

The chain recombines TRBV25-1 with TRBJ1-2, with D tentatively TRBD1 (6 bases). Germline-derived CDR1 and CDR2 are MGHDK and SYGVNS. The V end was cut by 3 bases, the J end by 7 bases, with 12 bases between. The CDR3 is 13 amino acids. The CDR3 spells CASSDRGVGGYTF. The CDR3 DNA sequence: TGTGCCAGCAGTGACAGGGGTGTTGGTGGCTACACCTTC.

The genes are TRBV7-3 and TRBJ2-3; D might be TRBD2 (5 bases). The CDR3 consists of 15 residues. Germline values: CDR1 SGHTA, CDR2 FQGTGA. Trimming shortened V by 2 bases and J by 0 bases, and 9 bases separated the two germline ends. The CDR3, as DNA: TGTGCCAGCAGCTTAGGGAGCCTTAGCACAGATACGCAGTATTTT. Its protein is CASSLGSLSTDTQYF.

V usage is TRBV18 and J usage is TRBJ2-5; TRBD1 is a possible D gene (5 bases). This CDR3 contains 16 residues. The V gene lost 1 base and the J gene lost 7 bases, with 19 bases spanning the gap. Germline-derived CDR1 and CDR2 are KGHSH and LQKENI. The chain's CDR3 is CASSPLSLQGAGTQYF. The CDR3 DNA reads TGTGCCAGCTCACCACTAAGTCTGCAGGGCGCAGGGACCCAGTACTTC.

This rearrangement joins TRBV28 to TRBJ2-5; TRBD2 matches 11 bases. The CDR3 is 16 amino acids. Per the germline V gene, CDR1 is MDHEN and CDR2 is SYDVKM. V lost 5 bases and J lost 3; bases outside the gene matches: 8. The CDR3 loop reads CASSPWTSGSKETQYF. The CDR3 nucleotides are TGTGCCAGCAGTCCGTGGACTAGCGGGTCTAAAGAGACCCAGTACTTC.

V gene TRBV7-8 combines with J gene TRBJ2-7; weak D call: TRBD2 (6 bases). The germline V gene has CDR1 SGHVS and CDR2 FQNEAQ. The CDR3 is 15 amino acids. V lost 2 bases and J 0 bases, leaving 11 bases between the germline ends. CDR3 sequence reads: CASSLRDGSSYEQYF. The CDR3 DNA reads TGTGCCAGCAGCTTAAGGGACGGGAGCTCCTACGAGCAGTACTTC. The full variable domain, completed using reference TRBV7-8 and TRBJ2-7, is GAGVSQSPRYKVAKRGQDVALRCDPISGHVSLFWYQQALGQGPEFLTYFQNEAQLDKSGLPSDRFFAERPEGSVSTLKIQRTQQEDSAVYLCASSLRDGSSYEQYFGPGTRLTVT.

This clone was seen more than once but under ten times. This chain joins TRBV5-5 and TRBJ2-7; D is perhaps TRBD1 (6 bases). The CDR3 has 14 amino acids. Per germline, CDR1 SGHKS and CDR2 YYEKEE (reference sequence). V was cut by 2 bases and J by 2 bases, with 11 bases left in between. This CDR3 is CASSLTGKTYEQYF. The CDR3 nucleotides are TGTGCCAGCAGCTTAACAGGGAAAACCTACGAGCAGTACTTC.

This clone was seen only once. A read error may account for a junction end that differs from germline. The CDR3 protein is CASSLGTTKETQYF. CDR3 DNA sequence: TGTGCTAGCAGCTTAGGGACAACCAAAGAGACCCAGTACTTC. The chain links TRBV7-7 to TRBJ2-5; tentatively, D is TRBD1 (6 bases). The CDR3 sequence is 14 residues long. Germline V gene lookup returns CDR1 SSHAT and CDR2 FNYEAQ (reference sequence).

This chain joins TRBV4-1 and TRBJ1-1; the match to TRBD1 covers 11 bases. V shed 5 bases and J 3 bases; nucleotides not matched to a gene: 8. The CDR3 spans 16 residues. The germline gives CDR1 MGHRA, CDR2 YSYEKL. The CDR3 nucleotides read TGCGCCAGCAGCAAGGGACAGGGGGTGGGAGACACTGAAGCTTTCTTT. Encoded protein: CASSKGQGVGDTEAFF.

This clone showed up just once. This CDR3 reads CASSASGRGTYEQYF. The CDR3 DNA is TGTGCCAGCAGCGCTAGCGGGAGGGGAACCTACGAGCAGTACTTC. The chain combines TRBV13 with TRBJ2-7; 12 bases map to TRBD2. The CDR3 totals 15 residues. In germline, CDR1 is PRHDT, CDR2 FYEKMQ (reference sequence). With 5 bases clipped from V and 2 bases from J, the junction kept 4 bases outside the gene matches.

The rearrangement links TRBV7-6 to TRBJ2-7; D is perhaps TRBD1 (6 bases). Germline V gives CDR1 SGHVS, CDR2 FNYEAQ. V shed 1 base and J shed 3 bases, with 19 bases lying between them. The CDR3 has 17 amino acids. The CDR3 here is CASSLVRVQGKHYEQYF. For the CDR3, the DNA is TGTGCCAGCAGCTTAGTAAGGGTCCAGGGGAAACACTACGAGCAGTACTTC.

The V gene is TRBV5-4, the J gene TRBJ2-3; D is possibly TRBD2 (5 bases). Germline V CDR1 and CDR2: SGHNT, YYREEE (reference sequence). This CDR3 is 15 amino acids long. Trimming removed 6 bases from V and 0 bases from J, with 14 bases in between. The CDR3 sequence is CASKEIASSTDTQYF. The CDR3 DNA is TGTGCCAGCAAAGAGATAGCGTCCAGCACAGATACGCAGTATTTT.